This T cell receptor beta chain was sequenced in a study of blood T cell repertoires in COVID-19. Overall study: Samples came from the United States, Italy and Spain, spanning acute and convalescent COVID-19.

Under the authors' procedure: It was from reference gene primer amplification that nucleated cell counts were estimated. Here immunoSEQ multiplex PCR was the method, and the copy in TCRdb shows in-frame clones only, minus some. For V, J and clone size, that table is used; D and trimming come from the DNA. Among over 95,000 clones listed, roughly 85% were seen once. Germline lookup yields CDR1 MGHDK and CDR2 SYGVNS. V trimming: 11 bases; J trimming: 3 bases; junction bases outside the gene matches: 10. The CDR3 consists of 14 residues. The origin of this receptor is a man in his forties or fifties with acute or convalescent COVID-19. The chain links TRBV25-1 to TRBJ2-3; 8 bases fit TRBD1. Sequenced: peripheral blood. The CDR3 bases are TGTGCCCGCCCTGAGACAGGGGAAACAGATACGCAGTATTTT. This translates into CARPETGETDTQYF.